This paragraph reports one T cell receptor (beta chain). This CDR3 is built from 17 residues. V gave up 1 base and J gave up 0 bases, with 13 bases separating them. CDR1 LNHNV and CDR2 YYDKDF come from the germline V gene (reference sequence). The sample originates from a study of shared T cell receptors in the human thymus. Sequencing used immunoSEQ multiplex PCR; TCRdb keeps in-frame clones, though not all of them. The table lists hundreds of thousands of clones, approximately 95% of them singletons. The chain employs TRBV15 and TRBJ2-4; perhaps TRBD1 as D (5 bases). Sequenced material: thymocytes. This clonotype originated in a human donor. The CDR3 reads CATSRGSRALAKNIQYF. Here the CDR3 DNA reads TGTGCCACCAGCAGAGGCAGCAGGGCCCTAGCCAAAAACATTCAGTACTTC.